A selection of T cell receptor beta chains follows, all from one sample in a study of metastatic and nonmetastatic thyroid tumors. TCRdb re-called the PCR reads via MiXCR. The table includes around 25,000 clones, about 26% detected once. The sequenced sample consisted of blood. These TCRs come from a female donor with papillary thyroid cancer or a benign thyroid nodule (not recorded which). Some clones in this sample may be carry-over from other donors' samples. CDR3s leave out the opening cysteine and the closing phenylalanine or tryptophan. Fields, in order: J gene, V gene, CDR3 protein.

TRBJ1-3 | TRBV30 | AWGGDSGNTIY
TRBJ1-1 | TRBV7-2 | ASSSQLNTEAF
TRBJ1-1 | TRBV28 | ASSLYTGAEAF
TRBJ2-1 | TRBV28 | ASSFRGMNEQF
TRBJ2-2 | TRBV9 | ASSVVGANTGELF
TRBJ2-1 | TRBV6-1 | ASSKLLAGAGNEQF
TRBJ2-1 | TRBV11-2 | ASSLVSTFASSYNEQF
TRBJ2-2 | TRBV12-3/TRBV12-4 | ASIRTSGELF
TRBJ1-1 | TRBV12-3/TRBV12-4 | ASSRGGPEAF
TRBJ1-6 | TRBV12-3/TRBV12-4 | ASRMVGSPLH
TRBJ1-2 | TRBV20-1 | SPRGDRANYGYT
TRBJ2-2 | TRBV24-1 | ATRGADPTTGELF
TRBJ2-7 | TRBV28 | ASRVWTGSYEQY